Below are 8 T cell receptor beta chains sequenced from a single sample in a study of cytomegalovirus exposure and HLA in healthy donors. PCR was performed using 60 Vbeta and 13 Jbeta primers. The data were produced by immunoSEQ multiplex PCR, yet TCRdb's version contains in-frame clones alone and is incomplete. The sample lists roughly 150,000 clones, 85% occurring once. What was sequenced was PBMCs. The receptors come from a boy under 10 years old in good health and CMV-seronegative.

The chain joins TRBV10-3 to TRBJ2-5; tentatively, D is TRBD1 (5 bases). V shed 0 bases and J shed 4 bases, with 9 bases lying between them. CDR1 is ENHRY, CDR2 SYGVKD, per germline. The CDR3 contains 14 residues. CDR3 residues: CAISESQGRETQYF. The CDR3 DNA follows: TGTGCCATCAGTGAGTCCCAGGGTCGAGAGACCCAGTACTTC.

The chain joins TRBV5-4 to TRBJ2-7, with TRBD1 matching 9 bases. V gave up 4 bases and J gave up 3 bases; unmatched junction bases: 5. The CDR3 totals 14 residues. Germline values: CDR1 SGHNT, CDR2 YYREEE (reference sequence). The DNA of the CDR3 is TGTGCCAGCAGCCCCCGGACAGGGGACTACGAGCAGTACTTC. Protein: CASSPRTGDYEQYF.

The J gene is TRBJ2-7, the V gene TRBV2, with 7 bases lining up with TRBD1. After removal of 7 bases from V and 13 bases from J, the junction contained 10 bases not matched to a gene. CDR1 and CDR2 (germline): SNHLY, FYNNEI. The CDR3 runs to 11 residues. This CDR3 reads CASTTWGQSYF. The CDR3 DNA follows: TGTGCCAGCACCACCTGGGGACAGAGTTACTTC. Complete variable domain (other parts from reference TRBV2 and TRBJ2-7): EPEVTQTPSHQVTQMGQEVILRCVPISNHLYFYWYRQILGQKVEFLVSFYNNEISEKSEIFDDQFSVERPDGSNFTLKIRSTKLEDSAMYFCASTTWGQSYFGPGTRLTVT.

This clone was picked up one time. The chain combines TRBV6-5 with TRBJ1-2; 9 bases fit TRBD1. V was clipped by 6 bases and J by 6 bases; unmatched bases: 8. The CDR3 consists of 14 residues. CDR1 and CDR2 (germline): MNHEY, SVGAGI. The CDR3 sequence: CASRITGTGHGYTF. The CDR3 region has the DNA TGTGCCAGCAGAATTACCGGGACAGGGCATGGCTACACCTTC.

This chain connects TRBV7-9 to TRBJ1-1; D possibly corresponds to TRBD1 (6 bases). Germline assignment: CDR1 SEHNR and CDR2 FQNEAQ (reference sequence). Deletions cut 3 bases from V and 5 bases from J, with 7 bases between. The CDR3 extends over 12 amino acids. The CDR3 nucleotides read TGTGCCAGCAGCTTGGGGGCAACTGAAGCTTTCTTT. Amino acid sequence: CASSLGATEAFF.

The rearrangement links TRBV7-9 to TRBJ1-1; D is unclear. The germline gives CDR1 SEHNR, CDR2 FQNEAQ (reference sequence). Trimming took off 3 bases at V and 3 bases at J, with 5 bases between the two ends. The CDR3 consists of 12 residues. The CDR3 coding sequence is TGTGCCAGCAGCTTTACAGACACTGAAGCTTTCTTT. It translates to CASSFTDTEAFF.

The CDR3 region has the DNA TGCGCCAGCAGCCTGGACAGCCTAGGTGGCTACACCTTC. It translates to CASSLDSLGGYTF. This sequence joins TRBV4-1 and TRBJ1-2; perhaps TRBD1 as D (6 bases). There are 13 residues in the CDR3. Germline-derived CDR1 and CDR2 are MGHRA and YSYEKL. V was trimmed by 4 bases and J by 7 bases, leaving 13 bases between them.

The rearrangement joins TRBV27 to TRBJ2-1; a possible D gene is TRBD2 (6 bases). The V gene's germline CDR1 is MNHEY and CDR2 SMNVEV (reference sequence). Trimming shortened V by 5 bases and J by 7 bases, and 12 bases separated the two germline ends. This CDR3 has 13 amino acids. As DNA, the CDR3 is TGTGCCAGCAGTCCCGGGGGATGGAATGAGCAGTTCTTC. Translation: CASSPGGWNEQFF.